This T cell receptor beta chain derives from a study of T cell responses to AZD1222 COVID-19 vaccine. Findings and caveats of the study: Among vaccine-associated CD4 TCRs, coverage spanned spike, with dominance at 160-218 and 743-854. Seropositive AZD1222 recipients at baseline numbered only 5 or 6. The study found Spike-specific TCR breadth and depth rose after two AZD1222 doses. Donors skewed white British and female; clonal diversity was possibly underestimated.

On this clone: Its antigen remains unknown.

Sequencing used immunoSEQ multiplex PCR; TCRdb keeps in-frame clones, though not all of them. The sample carries 140,000 to 150,000 clones, over 75% recorded once. V lost 3 bases and J lost 6, with 8 bases in between. CDR3 length equals 12 residues. Germline V CDR1 and CDR2: SGHVS, FQNEAQ. This specimen was peripheral blood, taken on day 0 of AZD1222 vaccination. This chain joins TRBV7-8 and TRBJ1-1; D remains ambiguous. The source is an adult in good health. CDR3 bases: TGTGCCAGCAGCTTGCGGTTCGCTGAAGCTTTCTTT. It encodes CASSLRFAEAFF.